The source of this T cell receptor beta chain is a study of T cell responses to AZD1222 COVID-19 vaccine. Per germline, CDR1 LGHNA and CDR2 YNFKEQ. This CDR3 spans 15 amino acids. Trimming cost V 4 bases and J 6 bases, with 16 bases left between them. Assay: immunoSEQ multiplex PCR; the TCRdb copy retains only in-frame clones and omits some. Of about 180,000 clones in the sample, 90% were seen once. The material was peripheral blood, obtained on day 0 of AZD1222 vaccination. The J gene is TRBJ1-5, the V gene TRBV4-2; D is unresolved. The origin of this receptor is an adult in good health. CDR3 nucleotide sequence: TGTGCCAGCAGCCCCGAGGTAGGCGGAGTTCAGCCCCAGCATTTT. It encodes CASSPEVGGVQPQHF.